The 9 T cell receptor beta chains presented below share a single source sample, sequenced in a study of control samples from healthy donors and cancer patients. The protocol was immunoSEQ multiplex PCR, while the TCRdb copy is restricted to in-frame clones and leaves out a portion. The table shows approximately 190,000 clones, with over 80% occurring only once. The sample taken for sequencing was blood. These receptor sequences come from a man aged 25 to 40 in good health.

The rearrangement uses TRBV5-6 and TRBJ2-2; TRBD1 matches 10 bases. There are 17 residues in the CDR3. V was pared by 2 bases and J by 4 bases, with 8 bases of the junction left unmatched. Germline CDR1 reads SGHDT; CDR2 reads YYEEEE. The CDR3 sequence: CASSFSGTGAVTGELFF. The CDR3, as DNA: TGTGCCAGCAGCTTTTCCGGGACAGGGGCGGTCACCGGGGAGCTGTTTTTT.

CDR3 loop: CASSSGYGYTF. CDR3 DNA sequence: TGTGCCAGCAGTTCCGGGTATGGCTACACCTTC. The V call is TRBV6-5, the J call TRBJ1-2, with D uncertain. Germline assignment: CDR1 MNHEY and CDR2 SVGAGI. The CDR3 consists of 11 residues. The V and J ends lost 4 bases and 5 bases respectively, with 5 bases between them.

As DNA, the CDR3 is TGTGCCAGCAGCCAAGGGGACAGGGGGAACACTGAAGCTTTCTTT. It codes for CASSQGDRGNTEAFF. V is TRBV11-2 and J is TRBJ1-1; 10 positions agree with TRBD1. The CDR3 has 15 residues. Germline assignment: CDR1 SGHAT and CDR2 FQNNGV. The ends lost 5 bases at V and 1 base at J; junction bases unmatched: 4.

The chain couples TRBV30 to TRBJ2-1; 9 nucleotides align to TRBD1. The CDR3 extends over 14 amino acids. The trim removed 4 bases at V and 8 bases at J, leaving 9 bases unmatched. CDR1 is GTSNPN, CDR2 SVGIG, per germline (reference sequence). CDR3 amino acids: CAWTLGQGFHEQFF. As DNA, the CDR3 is TGTGCCTGGACTCTCGGACAGGGGTTTCATGAGCAGTTCTTC.

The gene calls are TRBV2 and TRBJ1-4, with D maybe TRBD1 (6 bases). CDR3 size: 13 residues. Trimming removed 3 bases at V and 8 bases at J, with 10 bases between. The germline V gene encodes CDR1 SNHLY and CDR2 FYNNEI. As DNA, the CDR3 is TGTGCCAGCAGTGACGGGGGGCTGGAAAAACTGTTTTTT. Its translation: CASSDGGLEKLFF.

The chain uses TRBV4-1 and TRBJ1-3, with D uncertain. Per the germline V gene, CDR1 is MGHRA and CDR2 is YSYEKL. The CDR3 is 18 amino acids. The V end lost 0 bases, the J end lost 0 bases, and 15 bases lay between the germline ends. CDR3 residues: CASSQDPKRTPSGNTIYF. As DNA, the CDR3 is TGCGCCAGCAGCCAAGATCCGAAAAGGACCCCCTCTGGAAACACCATATATTTT.

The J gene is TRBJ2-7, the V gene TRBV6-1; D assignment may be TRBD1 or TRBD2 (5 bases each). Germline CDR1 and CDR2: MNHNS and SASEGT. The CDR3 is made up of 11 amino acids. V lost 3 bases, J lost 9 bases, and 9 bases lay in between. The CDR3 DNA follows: TGTGCCAGCAGTGATAGGGACGGGCAGTACTTC. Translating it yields CASSDRDGQYF.

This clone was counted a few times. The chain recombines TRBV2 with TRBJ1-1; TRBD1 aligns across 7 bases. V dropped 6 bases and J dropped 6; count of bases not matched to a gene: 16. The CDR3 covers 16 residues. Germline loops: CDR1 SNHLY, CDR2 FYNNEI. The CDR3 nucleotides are TGTGCCAGCAGCGAGTTAGGGGGCCACTACCGGGCTGAAGCTTTCTTT. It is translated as CASSELGGHYRAEAFF.

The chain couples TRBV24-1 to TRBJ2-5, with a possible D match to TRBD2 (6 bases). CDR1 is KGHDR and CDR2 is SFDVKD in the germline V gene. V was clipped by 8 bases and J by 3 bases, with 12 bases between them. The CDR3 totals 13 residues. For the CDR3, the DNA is TGTGCCACCATCCTAGGGGAGGAAGAGACCCAGTACTTC. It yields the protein CATILGEEETQYF.